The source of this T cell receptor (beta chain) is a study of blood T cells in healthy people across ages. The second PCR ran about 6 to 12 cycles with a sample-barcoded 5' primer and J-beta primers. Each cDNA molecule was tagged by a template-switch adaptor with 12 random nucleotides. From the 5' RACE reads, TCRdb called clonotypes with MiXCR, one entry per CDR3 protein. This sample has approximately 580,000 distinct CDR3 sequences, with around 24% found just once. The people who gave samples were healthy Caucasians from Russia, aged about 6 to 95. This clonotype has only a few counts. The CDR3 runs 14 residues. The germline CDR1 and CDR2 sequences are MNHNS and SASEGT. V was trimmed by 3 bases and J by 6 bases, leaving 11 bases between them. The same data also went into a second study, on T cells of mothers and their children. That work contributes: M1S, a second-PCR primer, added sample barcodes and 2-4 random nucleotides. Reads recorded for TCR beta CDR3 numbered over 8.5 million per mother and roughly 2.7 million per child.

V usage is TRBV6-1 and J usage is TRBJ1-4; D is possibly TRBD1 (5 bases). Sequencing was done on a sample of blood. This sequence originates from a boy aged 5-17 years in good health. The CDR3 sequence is CASSDWGSDEKLFF. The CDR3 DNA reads TGTGCCAGCAGTGATTGGGGCTCCGATGAAAAACTGTTTTTT.